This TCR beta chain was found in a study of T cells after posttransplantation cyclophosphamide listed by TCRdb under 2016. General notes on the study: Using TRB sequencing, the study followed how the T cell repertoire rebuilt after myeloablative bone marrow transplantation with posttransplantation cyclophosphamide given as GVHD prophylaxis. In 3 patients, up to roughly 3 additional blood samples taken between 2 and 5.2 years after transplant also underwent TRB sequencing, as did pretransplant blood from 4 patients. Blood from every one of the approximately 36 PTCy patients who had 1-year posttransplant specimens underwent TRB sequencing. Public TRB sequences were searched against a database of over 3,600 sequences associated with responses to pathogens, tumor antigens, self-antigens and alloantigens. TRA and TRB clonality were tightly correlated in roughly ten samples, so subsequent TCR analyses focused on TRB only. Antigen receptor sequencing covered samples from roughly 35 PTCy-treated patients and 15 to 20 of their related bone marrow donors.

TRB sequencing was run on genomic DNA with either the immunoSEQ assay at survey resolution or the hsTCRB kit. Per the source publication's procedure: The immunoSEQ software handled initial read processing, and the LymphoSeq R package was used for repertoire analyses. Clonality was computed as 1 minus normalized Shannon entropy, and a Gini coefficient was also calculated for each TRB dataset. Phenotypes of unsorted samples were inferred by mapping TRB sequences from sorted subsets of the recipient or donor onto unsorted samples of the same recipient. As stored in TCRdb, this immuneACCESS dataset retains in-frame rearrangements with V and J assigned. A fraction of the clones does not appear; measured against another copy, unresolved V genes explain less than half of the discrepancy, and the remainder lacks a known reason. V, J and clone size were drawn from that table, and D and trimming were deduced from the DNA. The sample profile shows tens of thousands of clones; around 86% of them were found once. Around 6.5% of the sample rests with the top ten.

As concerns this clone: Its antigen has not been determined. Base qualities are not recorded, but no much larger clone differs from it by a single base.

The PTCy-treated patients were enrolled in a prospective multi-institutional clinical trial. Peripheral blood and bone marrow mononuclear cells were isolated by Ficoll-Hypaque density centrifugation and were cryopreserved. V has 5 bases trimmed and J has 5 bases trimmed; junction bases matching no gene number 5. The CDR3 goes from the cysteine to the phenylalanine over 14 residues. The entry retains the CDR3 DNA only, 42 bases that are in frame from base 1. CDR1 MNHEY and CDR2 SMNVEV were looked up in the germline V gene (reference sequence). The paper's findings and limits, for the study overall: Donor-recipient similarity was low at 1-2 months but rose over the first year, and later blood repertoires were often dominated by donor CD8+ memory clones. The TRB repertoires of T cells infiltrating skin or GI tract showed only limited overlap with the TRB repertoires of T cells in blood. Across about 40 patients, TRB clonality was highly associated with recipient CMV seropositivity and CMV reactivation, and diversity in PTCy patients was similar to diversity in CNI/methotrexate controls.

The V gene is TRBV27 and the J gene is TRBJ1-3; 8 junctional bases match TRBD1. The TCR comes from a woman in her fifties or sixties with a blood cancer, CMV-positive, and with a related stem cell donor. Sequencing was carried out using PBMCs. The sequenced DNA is TGTGCCAGCAGTCCTCAGGGGGCTAGAAACACCATATATTTT. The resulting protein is CASSPQGARNTIYF.